This T cell receptor beta chain was captured by sequencing in a study of T cells in Graves' hyperthyroidism and ophthalmopathy. Findings and caveats of the study: Most clonotypes expanded in the thyroid (above 0.001) were also present in blood. Using 13 V-J features, a model discriminated ophthalmopathy from stable hyperthyroidism.

Thyroid ultrasound and orbital computed tomography, with clinical symptoms and serum thyroxine and TRAb, informed diagnoses. This clonotype came up many times. The antigen is not known. TCR beta CDR3 regions were amplified from RNA. RT-PCR in the first round (using the HTBI primer set) targeted the TCR CDR3. MiXCR, applied by TCRdb to the multiplex PCR reads, yields one record per CDR3 protein. The sample carries 600,000 to 900,000 distinct CDR3 sequences, roughly 15% recorded once. In germline, CDR1 is KGHDR, CDR2 SFDVKD. With 5 bases removed from V and 9 bases from J, the gap between germline ends came to 28 bases. The CDR3 is 18 residues long.

Sequences were obtained from blood. The chain combines TRBV24-1 with TRBJ2-1, with a weak D call TRBD2 (7 bases). The receptor was isolated from a man aged 18 to 30 with Graves' hyperthyroidism. In nucleotides, the CDR3 is TGTGCCACCAGTGGCATAGTATTGGTGGGAGGGGGTAATGGTGAGCAGTTCTTC. Amino acids: CATSGIVLVGGGNGEQFF.